The 3 T cell receptor beta chains given below trace back to one sample, sequenced in a study of CD8+ T cells in alopecia areata. Treatment given: oral pan-JAK inhibitor, 5-10 mg twice daily. Sequencing used cDNA as its template, made by extracting RNA and reverse transcribing it. This table comes from immunoSEQ multiplex PCR, and its TCRdb copy is limited to in-frame clones, with some not included. The sample yields around 170,000 clones, around 49% seen once. Material: CD8+ T cells sorted from blood, obtained around week 54, from a patient treated with tofacitinib. The receptors stem from a human donor with alopecia areata.

This chain links TRBV27 with TRBJ1-2; 9 nucleotides align to TRBD1. This CDR3 comprises 15 residues. Trimming cost V 2 bases and J 2 bases; bases outside gene matches: 3. Germline V gene sequence: CDR1 MNHEY, CDR2 SMNVEV (reference sequence). CDR3 amino acids: CASSLTGGWNYGYTF. In nucleotides, the CDR3 is TGTGCCAGCAGTTTAACAGGGGGCTGGAACTATGGCTACACCTTC.

The chain uses TRBV5-4 and TRBJ2-1; TRBD2 matches at 14 bases. The V segment lost 3 bases and the J segment 0 bases; nucleotides outside the gene matches: 11. This CDR3 has 20 residues. Germline CDR1 SGHNT, CDR2 YYREEE (reference sequence). DNA for the CDR3: TGTGCCAGCAGCTCTCCGACTAGCGGGGGGGCTCTAAGCTCCTACAATGAGCAGTTCTTC. This gives the protein CASSSPTSGGALSSYNEQFF. Complete variable domain (other parts from reference TRBV5-4 and TRBJ2-1): ETGVTQSPTHLIKTRGQQVTLRCSSQSGHNTVSWYQQALGQGPQFIFQYYREEENGRGNFPPRFSGLQFPNYSSELNVNALELDDSALYLCASSSPTSGGALSSYNEQFFGPGTRLTVL.

The rearrangement joins TRBV27 to TRBJ1-2; 8 bases line up with TRBD1. The CDR3 consists of 15 residues. CDR1 and CDR2 (germline): MNHEY, SMNVEV (reference sequence). Losses at the gene ends were 6 bases for V and 4 bases for J; bases not matched to a gene: 10. This CDR3 reads CASRISGGAGYGYTF. CDR3 bases: TGTGCCAGCAGGATTTCAGGGGGCGCGGGCTATGGCTACACCTTC.